This note documents a single TCR beta chain sequence. Its cognate antigen is unknown. The data originate from a study of a mutant IDH1 vaccine in newly diagnosed glioma. Study findings and constraints: Researchers report vaccine-induced immune responses in 93.3% of patients.

Time point noted: week 11, during vaccination. Topical imiquimod was applied with each vaccine dose, which held 300 ug of mutant IDH1 20-mer peptide. The protocol was immunoSEQ multiplex PCR, while the TCRdb copy is restricted to in-frame clones and leaves out a portion. The data show 110,000 or so clones, with 85% to 90% seen just once and 0.55% to 0.7% held by the top ten. The CDR3 has 15 residues. Per germline, CDR1 SGHTA and CDR2 FQGTGA. Trimming removed 2 bases from V and 7 bases from J, with 14 bases in between. The source material was PBMCs, sampled from a glioma patient whose treatment included an IDH1 peptide vaccine. The chain combines TRBV7-3 with TRBJ1-4, with TRBD1 as a possible D gene (5 bases). The clonotype was recovered from a woman aged 45-60 years with glioma. The CDR3 DNA reads as TGTGCCAGCAGCTTAGTGGGGGAACGTAGTGAAAAACTGTTTTTT. Protein: CASSLVGERSEKLFF.